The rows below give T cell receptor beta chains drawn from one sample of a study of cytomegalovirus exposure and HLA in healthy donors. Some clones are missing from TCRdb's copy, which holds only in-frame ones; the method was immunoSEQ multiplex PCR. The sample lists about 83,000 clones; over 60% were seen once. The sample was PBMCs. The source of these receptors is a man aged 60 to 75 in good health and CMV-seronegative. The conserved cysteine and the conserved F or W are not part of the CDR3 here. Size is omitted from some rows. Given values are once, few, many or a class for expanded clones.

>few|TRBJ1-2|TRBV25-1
ASSEPGLGAYGYT
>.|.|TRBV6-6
ASTYLYEQY
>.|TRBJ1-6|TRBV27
ASSSPTGGYNSPLH
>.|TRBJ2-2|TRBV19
ASNTGSDTGELF
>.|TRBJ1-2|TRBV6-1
ASSEGPANYGYT
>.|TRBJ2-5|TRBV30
AWSSGETQY
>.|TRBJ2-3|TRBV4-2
ASSQDGSQGLAGATDTQY
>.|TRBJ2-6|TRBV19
ASSIPSGTGSPGANVLT
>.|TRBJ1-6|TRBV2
ASSLEQGNSPLH
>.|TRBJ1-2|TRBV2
ASRPGTANYGYT
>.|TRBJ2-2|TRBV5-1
ASSLWRIAGGHHSGELF
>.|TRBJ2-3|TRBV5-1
ASSLGAGGYDTQY
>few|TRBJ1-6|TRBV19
ASSIPSGISPLH
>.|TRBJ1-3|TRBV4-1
ASSQDLGGSGNTIY
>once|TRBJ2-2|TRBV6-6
ASRDSPNTGELF
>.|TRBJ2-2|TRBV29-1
SVEVPQGLNTGELF
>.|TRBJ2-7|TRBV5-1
ASSLETGAYEQY
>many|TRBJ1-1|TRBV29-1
SVEVGGGNTEAF
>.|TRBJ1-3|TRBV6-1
ASSETPDRVPGNTIY
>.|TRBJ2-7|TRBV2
ASSEWQDTYEQY
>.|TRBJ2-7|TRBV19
ASSKEETAYEQY
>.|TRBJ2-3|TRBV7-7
ASSLAGGASHTQY
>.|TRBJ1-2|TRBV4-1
ASSQEGQVPRYT
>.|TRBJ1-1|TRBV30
AWTGGVEAF
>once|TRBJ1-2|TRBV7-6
ASSKRTGGQQLDGYT
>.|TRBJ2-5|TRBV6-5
ASSYSTGTGVETQY
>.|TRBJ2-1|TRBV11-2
ASSPVLRANEQF
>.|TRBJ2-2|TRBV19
ASSSPSGQGRTGELF
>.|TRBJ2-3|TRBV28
ASKPRGGGKDTQY
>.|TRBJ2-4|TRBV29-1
SVSSGGDIQY
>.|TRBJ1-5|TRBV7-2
ASSLGSPNIQPQH
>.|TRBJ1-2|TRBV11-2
ASSLELQGAGYGYT
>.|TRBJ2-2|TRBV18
ASSPWLTNTGELF
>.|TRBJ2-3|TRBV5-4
ASSGRYGGALDTQY
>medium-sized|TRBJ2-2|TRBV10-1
ASSSGVETGELF
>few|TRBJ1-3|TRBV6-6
ASSQDRAGNTIY
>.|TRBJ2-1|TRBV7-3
ASSAGSNYLAGVKDEQF
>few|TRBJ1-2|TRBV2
ASSEDGYGYT
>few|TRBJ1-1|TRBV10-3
AISQGENTEAF
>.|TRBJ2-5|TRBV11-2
ASRRAGAHQETQY
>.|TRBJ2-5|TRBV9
ASRDTGGVQETQY
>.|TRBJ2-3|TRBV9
ASSASRDTQY
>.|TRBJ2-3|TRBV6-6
ASSASGGARDTQY
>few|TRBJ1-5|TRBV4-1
ASSQDRTGGNQPQH
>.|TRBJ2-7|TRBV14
ASSQVGPAGGRDEQY
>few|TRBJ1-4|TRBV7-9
ASSLASQPGGKLF